This T cell receptor (beta chain) was recorded in a study of tumor and adjacent non-tumor tissue in lung cancer. At the level of the study: Stage I to III disease affected approximately 11 men and 4 or 5 women aged roughly 31 to 85. Study findings and constraints: Patients with more diverse tumor TCRs had worse survival.

Details on this clonotype: Its antigen is not known. A junction end diverges from the germline sequence, so it may reflect a read error.

The library came from three nested PCR rounds adapted from ARM-PCR protocols. TCRdb re-derived calls from the multiplex PCR reads in MiXCR, one entry per CDR3 protein. The repertoire includes 75,000 to 80,000 distinct CDR3 sequences, around 75% of them detected once, and about 14% sits in the top ten. This sample's RNA came from whole unsorted tissue. This CDR3 has 20 amino acids. The germline gives CDR1 MGHRA, CDR2 YSYEKL. This receptor was obtained from a woman in her forties or fifties with non-small cell lung cancer. Sequencing was carried out using lung tumor tissue. The chain is built from TRBV4-1 and TRBJ2-3; 7 nucleotides agree with TRBD1. CDR3 loop: CVSNQDPRIPGQASTDTQYF. CDR3 DNA sequence: TGCGTCAGCAACCAAGATCCCCGTATACCCGGACAGGCTAGCACAGATACGCAGTATTTT.